Listed below are T cell receptor beta chains from one sample, sequenced in a study of blood T cell repertoires in COVID-19. Clones were sequenced by immunoSEQ multiplex PCR, and TCRdb holds only the in-frame ones, with some missing. The table lists about 180,000 clones, roughly four fifths of them singletons. Sequencing used peripheral blood. These receptor sequences come from a woman between 65 and 79 years old with COVID-19, enrolled during active disease. The CDR3 runs from the conserved cysteine through the conserved F or W. Fields, in order: J gene, V gene, D gene, CDR3 DNA, CDR3 protein. A D gene is named only where the DNA matches it firmly.

>TRBJ2-6|TRBV10-3|NA
TGTGCCATCCCGAGCTCTGGGGCCAACGTCCTGACTTTC
CAIPSSGANVLTF
>TRBJ2-3|TRBV28|TRBD2
TGTGCCAGCAGTTTTCCGGGACTAGCGGGAGGACAAGGGCTCGATACGCAGTATTTT
CASSFPGLAGGQGLDTQYF
>TRBJ1-5|TRBV7-6|NA
TGTGCCAGCAGCCCCCTAGGGGGTCAGTCAACTCAGCCCCAGCATTTT
CASSPLGGQSTQPQHF
>TRBJ1-1|TRBV30|NA
TGTGCCTGGAGTGTACCCCCCCGGGAAGCTTTCTTT
CAWSVPPREAFF
>TRBJ2-1|TRBV4-2|TRBD1
TGTGCCAGCAGCCAAGTAAAGGGCCGGGACAGGGTCAATGAGCAGTTCTTC
CASSQVKGRDRVNEQFF
>TRBJ1-5|TRBV6-5|TRBD1
TGTGCCAGCGGGGACAGGGGTGGGTTTCAGCCCCAGCATTTT
CASGDRGGFQPQHF
>TRBJ1-3|TRBV5-1|TRBD1
TGCGCCAGCAGCCCACAGGGGAATGGAAACACCATATATTTT
CASSPQGNGNTIYF
>TRBJ1-3|TRBV9|NA
TGTGCCAGCAGCGTGGTGGGGAGCTCTGGAAACACCATATATTTT
CASSVVGSSGNTIYF
>TRBJ2-2|TRBV5-4|TRBD2
TGTGCCAGCAGCTTTAAGCGGGGAAACACCGGGGAGCTGTTTTTT
CASSFKRGNTGELFF
>TRBJ1-6|TRBV19|NA
TGTGCCAGTAGTATTCCGGGACTGTTGGGGTCACCCCTCCACTTT
CASSIPGLLGSPLHF